This T cell receptor (beta chain) was recorded in a study of vaccination effects on CD4 cells after COVID-19. Background on the study: It was a median of 72 days after the second dose that post-vaccine samples were obtained. Findings and limits, study-wide: Marked clonal contraction was seen late after vaccination (in both infection- and vaccine-induced clones).

Antigen-specific CD4+ T cell clonotypes were called by their expansion after viral peptide-pool culture in ViraFEST. Scientists isolated CD4+ T cells after a roughly 10-day culture period ended. Every participant took two doses of the BNT162b2 or mRNA-1273 vaccine. A density of approximately 2 million PBMC per well was used; these cells were cultured with around 10 IU/ml IL-2 and around 10 ug/ml peptides. A note on this clone: Its specificity is unknown.

Repertoires were generated with immunoSEQ multiplex PCR, while TCRdb's copy carries only in-frame clones and drops some. The sample consists of some 50,000 clones, over 60% of them appearing once. V lost 0 bases and J 0 bases, leaving 17 bases between the germline ends. The CDR3 has 19 residues. CDR1 is LGHNA and CDR2 is YNFKEQ in the germline V gene. This sequence joins TRBV4-2 and TRBJ1-4; D not resolved. The material was CD4+ T cells from PBMCs cultured with HCoV-OC43 spike peptides, obtained after COVID-19 vaccination. The subset: HCoV-OC43 spike overlapping peptide pool stimulation. This receptor was taken from a human donor who received a COVID-19 vaccine. CDR3 protein: CASSQDLQEEAATNEKLFF. The CDR3 region has the DNA TGTGCCAGCAGCCAAGATCTACAAGAGGAGGCTGCAACTAATGAAAAACTGTTTTTT.